This T cell receptor beta chain stems from a study of T cell repertoires in cytomegalovirus infection. General study findings and limits: Carriers of CMV and the relevant HLA type were discriminated by public TCR beta frequency.

TCRdb re-called the reads through MiXCR, storing one row per CDR3 protein. In the table there are just under 550,000 distinct CDR3 sequences, roughly 29% of which are singletons. On this clonotype: Its antigen is not identified.

V was shortened by 5 bases and J by 2 bases, with 18 bases between the two germline ends. The germline gives CDR1 DFQATT, CDR2 SNEGSKA (reference sequence). CDR3 length: 15 amino acids. This TCR was recovered from a human donor in good health (CMV status not recorded). Some clones in this sample may be carry-over from other donors' samples. The V call is TRBV20-1, the J call TRBJ2-5, with D perhaps matching TRBD2 (6 bases). The sample comprised PBMCs. The CDR3 DNA reads TGCAGTGCTCCGACTAGAACAAACTTACAAGAGACCCAGTACTTC. Protein product: CSAPTRTNLQETQYF.